These 9 T cell receptor beta chains share one sample of origin, sequenced in a study of blood T cell repertoires in COVID-19. Here immunoSEQ multiplex PCR was the method, and the copy in TCRdb shows in-frame clones only, minus some. The table records more than 300,000 clones, about nine tenths of them present only once. The sequenced sample consisted of peripheral blood. The receptors come from a woman aged 70-85 years with COVID-19, enrolled during active disease.

This chain connects TRBV28 to TRBJ1-3; D unresolved. The CDR3 loop spans 15 amino acids. V was pared by 4 bases and J by 0 bases, with 10 bases between. Germline V CDR1 and CDR2: MDHEN, SYDVKM. The CDR3 loop is CASSWQALSGNTIYF. In DNA form, the CDR3 reads TGTGCCAGCAGTTGGCAGGCCCTCTCTGGAAACACCATATATTTT.

In this sample, this clone turned up once. V is TRBV4-1 and J is TRBJ1-6; D unclear. The CDR3 is made up of 14 amino acids. The germline CDR1 and CDR2 sequences are MGHRA and YSYEKL. The V end lost 1 base, the J end lost 3 bases, and 4 bases lay between the germline ends. CDR3 residues: CASSQGHYNSPLHF. CDR3 nucleotides: TGCGCCAGCAGCCAAGGACACTATAATTCACCCCTCCACTTT.

The chain links TRBV4-3 to TRBJ2-2; possible D gene TRBD1, 6 bases. Trimming removed 2 bases from V and 7 bases from J, with 14 bases in between. Germline V gene data show CDR1 as LGHNA and CDR2 as YSLEER. The CDR3 contains 15 residues. The CDR3 region has the DNA TGCGCCAGCAGCCAACAGACAGGTTGGGGCGGGGAGCTGTTTTTT. Protein product: CASSQQTGWGGELFF.

The gene calls are TRBV7-8 and TRBJ1-4; D remains unclear. Germline V gene lookup returns CDR1 SGHVS and CDR2 FQNEAQ. The CDR3 has 13 amino acids. V lost 2 bases, J lost 6 bases, and 7 bases lay in between. CDR3 sequence reads: CASSLLRDEKLFF. Here the CDR3 DNA reads TGTGCCAGCAGCTTACTACGGGATGAAAAACTGTTTTTT.

The V and J genes are TRBV19 and TRBJ1-3; 9 positions agree with TRBD1. From germline, CDR1 is LNHDA and CDR2 SQIVND (reference sequence). The CDR3 is made up of 15 amino acids. The J segment lost 3 bases and the V segment lost 6 bases, leaving 6 bases of the junction unmatched. CDR3 sequence (DNA): TGTGCCAGTAGACGGGACAGGGCGTATGGAAACACCATATATTTT. Its protein is CASRRDRAYGNTIYF.

The genes are TRBV9 and TRBJ2-5; TRBD1 agrees at 7 bases. This CDR3 is built from 13 residues. Germline V CDR1 and CDR2: SGDLS, YYNGEE. The V gene end was trimmed by 2 bases and the J gene end by 3 bases; junction bases not matched to a gene: 1. The CDR3 nucleotides read TGTGCCAGCAGCGTTGGACAGGAAGAGACCCAGTACTTC. Translating gives CASSVGQEETQYF.

This rearrangement joins TRBV6-1 to TRBJ1-5, with TRBD1 matching 9 bases. V lost 4 bases to trimming and J lost 5 bases; unmatched junction nucleotides: 12. CDR1 and CDR2 from the germline V gene are MNHNS and SASEGT. The length of the CDR3 is 17 residues. CDR3: CASSALRGTGTDQPQHF. In nucleotides, the CDR3 is TGTGCCAGCAGTGCCCTTAGGGGGACAGGGACTGATCAGCCCCAGCATTTT.

The chain links TRBV4-3 to TRBJ1-5; D not resolved. Between the trimmed V and J ends, which lost 0 bases and 0 bases, there was a span of 6 bases. CDR1 and CDR2 (germline): LGHNA, YSLEER. The CDR3 contains 15 residues. For the CDR3, the DNA is TGCGCCAGCAGCCAAGATGTAGATAGCAATCAGCCCCAGCATTTT. Translated: CASSQDVDSNQPQHF.

The chain employs TRBV5-6 and TRBJ1-2; 7 bases line up with TRBD1. V lost 1 base to trimming and J lost 2 bases; unmatched junction nucleotides: 8. This CDR3 region has 16 residues. Germline V gene sequence: CDR1 SGHDT, CDR2 YYEEEE. The CDR3 DNA sequence: TGTGCCAGCAGCTTGCTCACAGGGGCAGGGAACTATGGCTACACCTTC. Its protein is CASSLLTGAGNYGYTF.